Shown below are 32 T cell receptor beta chains from a single sample sequenced in a study of blood T cell repertoires in COVID-19. Data came from immunoSEQ multiplex PCR; TCRdb stores just in-frame clones and leaves some out. The sample holds roughly 170,000 clones, approximately 79% seen once. Sequencing input: peripheral blood. The receptors here all came from a woman aged 55-69 years with COVID-19, enrolled during active disease.

This sequence joins TRBV19 and TRBJ1-6; D ambiguous. CDR3 length: 12 residues. Germline CDR1 reads LNHDA; CDR2 reads SQIVND (reference sequence). Trimming took 7 bases from V and 10 from J, leaving 11 bases between them. The CDR3 sequence: CASKIGGSPLHF. In nucleotides, the CDR3 is TGTGCCAGTAAGATCGGAGGATCACCCCTCCACTTT.

J is TRBJ2-4 and V is TRBV27; 12 bases line up with TRBD2. The CDR3 consists of 16 residues. Trimming at V came to 4 bases and at J to 4 bases, leaving 5 bases not matched to a gene. The V gene's germline CDR1 is MNHEY and CDR2 SMNVEV (reference sequence). CDR3 region: CASSSRGTSGKNIQYF. The CDR3 bases are TGTGCCAGCAGTTCTAGAGGGACTAGCGGGAAAAACATTCAGTACTTC.

The gene calls are TRBV5-1 and TRBJ1-4; D remains unclear. V lost 4 bases to trimming and J lost 4 bases, with 11 bases between them. The CDR3 totals 14 residues. Germline assignment: CDR1 SGHRS and CDR2 YFSETQ. The CDR3 region has the DNA TGCGCCAGCAGCCCGACACAGTATAATGAAAAACTGTTTTTT. This codes for CASSPTQYNEKLFF.

CDR3 nucleotide sequence: TGTGCCAGCAGTTCTAGCGGGGGGGCGGGAGAGACCCAGTACTTC. It codes for CASSSSGGAGETQYF. The chain couples TRBV5-4 to TRBJ2-5; TRBD2 matches 12 bases. The CDR3 is made up of 15 amino acids. Germline lookup yields CDR1 SGHNT and CDR2 YYREEE (reference sequence). V shed 5 bases, J shed 4 bases, and the junction held 6 bases outside the gene matches.

This chain connects TRBV2 to TRBJ2-1; 12 nucleotides line up with TRBD2. CDR1 is SNHLY and CDR2 is FYNNEI in the germline V gene. CDR3 length equals 15 residues. V lost 4 bases and J lost 7; bases outside the gene matches: 5. The DNA of the CDR3 is TGTGCCAGCAGTGCTAGCGGGAGGGGTGAGAATGAGCAGTTCTTC. This gives the protein CASSASGRGENEQFF.

The rearrangement links TRBV7-9 to TRBJ1-4, with D possibly TRBD1 on 5 matching bases. CDR3 length: 16 amino acids. From germline, CDR1 is SEHNR and CDR2 FQNEAQ (reference sequence). V gave up 1 base and J gave up 1 base, with 10 bases separating them. The CDR3: CASSLDRTVTNEKLFF. The CDR3 DNA sequence: TGTGCCAGCAGCTTAGACAGGACGGTAACTAATGAAAAACTGTTTTTT.

The chain joins TRBV5-4 to TRBJ2-7, with D perhaps matching TRBD1 (5 bases). V shed 5 bases and J shed 1 base, with 10 bases lying between them. The CDR3 contains 13 residues. Germline lookup yields CDR1 SGHNT and CDR2 YYREEE (reference sequence). CDR3 protein: CASRLGASYEQYF. The CDR3 DNA is TGTGCCAGCAGACTTGGGGCTTCCTACGAGCAGTACTTC. The full variable domain, in which reference TRBV5-4 and TRBJ2-7 provide the parts outside the CDR3, is ETGVTQSPTHLIKTRGQQVTLRCSSQSGHNTVSWYQQALGQGPQFIFQYYREEENGRGNFPPRFSGLQFPNYSSELNVNALELDDSALYLCASRLGASYEQYFGPGTRLTVT.

The chain employs TRBV9 and TRBJ1-3; TRBD1 matches at 7 bases. Germline CDR1 is SGDLS and CDR2 is YYNGEE. The V and J ends lost 0 bases and 6 bases, in that order; junction bases with no gene match: 3. The CDR3 covers 14 residues. The chain's CDR3 is CASSVGGQKNTIYF. In nucleotides, the CDR3 is TGTGCCAGCAGCGTAGGGGGACAGAAAAACACCATATATTTT.

The rearrangement links TRBV11-2 to TRBJ2-5; D remains unclear. This CDR3 is built from 12 residues. V lost 0 bases to trimming and J lost 4 bases, with 3 bases between them. Germline V gene sequence: CDR1 SGHAT, CDR2 FQNNGV. The CDR3 reads CASSLDRETQYF. CDR3 nucleotides: TGTGCCAGCAGCTTAGATCGAGAGACCCAGTACTTC.

There are a few counts of this clone. The V call is TRBV28, the J call TRBJ2-5; D not certain. There are 14 residues in the CDR3. Germline-derived CDR1 and CDR2 are MDHEN and SYDVKM. V lost 3 bases and J 2 bases, leaving 10 bases between the germline ends. CDR3 in amino acids: CASSFGWRQETQYF. As DNA, the CDR3 is TGTGCCAGCAGTTTTGGGTGGAGACAAGAGACCCAGTACTTC.

This clone was counted between two and nine times. V and J are TRBV28 and TRBJ2-2, with 11 nucleotides matching TRBD1. The CDR3 is made up of 15 amino acids. V lost 2 bases to trimming and J lost 5 bases; unmatched junction nucleotides: 1. Germline CDR1 is MDHEN and CDR2 is SYDVKM. CDR3 DNA sequence: TGTGCCAGCAGTTTAGGGGACAGGGGGACCGGGGAGCTGTTTTTT. Translation: CASSLGDRGTGELFF. Full variable domain (rest looked up from reference TRBV28 and TRBJ2-2): DVKVTQSSRYLVKRTGEKVFLECVQDMDHENMFWYRQDPGLGLRLIYFSYDVKMKEKGDIPEGYSVSREKKERFSLILESASTNQTSMYLCASSLGDRGTGELFFGEGSRLTVL.

The J gene is TRBJ2-6, the V gene TRBV29-1; D call uncertain. Trimming took off 3 bases at V and 2 bases at J, with 8 bases between the two ends. The CDR3 has 14 residues. CDR1 is SQVTM, CDR2 ANQGSEA, per germline. The CDR3 sequence is CSVDGYPGANVLTF. In DNA, the CDR3 is TGCAGCGTTGACGGGTACCCTGGGGCCAACGTCCTGACTTTC. Drawing the rest from reference TRBV29-1 and TRBJ2-6, the complete variable domain is SAVISQKPSRDICQRGTSLTIQCQVDSQVTMMFWYRQQPGQSLTLIATANQGSEATYESGFVIDKFPISRPNLTFSTLTVSNMSPEDSSIYLCSVDGYPGANVLTFGAGSRLTVL.

DNA of the CDR3: TGTGCCAGCAGCCCGGTTTCCAGCGGGATAGCCAAAAACATTCAGTACTTC. Protein sequence: CASSPVSSGIAKNIQYF. The J gene is TRBJ2-4, the V gene TRBV27; 7 bases are a match to TRBD2. The germline CDR1 and CDR2 sequences are MNHEY and SMNVEV (reference sequence). The CDR3 has 17 amino acids. J was trimmed by 0 bases and V by 6 bases; bases with no gene match: 11.

V is TRBV3-1 (or the pseudogene TRBV3-2) and J is TRBJ2-7; 7 positions match TRBD1. CDR1 is LGHDT, CDR2 YNNKEL, per germline (reference sequence). J lost 4 bases, V lost 1 base, and 4 bases had no gene match. The CDR3 totals 14 residues. The CDR3 loop reads CASSQAGQVYEQYF. The CDR3 DNA is TGTGCCAGCAGCCAAGCAGGACAGGTTTACGAGCAGTACTTC.

The gene calls are TRBV3-1 (or the pseudogene TRBV3-2) and TRBJ2-7; 12 nucleotides line up with TRBD2. This CDR3 is built from 15 residues. Unmatched junction bases numbered 1, after V lost 2 bases and J lost 2 bases. Per the germline V gene, CDR1 is LGHDT and CDR2 is YNNKEL (reference sequence). The CDR3 is CASSQSSGRAYEQYF. In nucleotides, the CDR3 is TGTGCCAGCAGCCAATCTAGCGGGAGGGCCTACGAGCAGTACTTC.

The chain combines TRBV10-1 with TRBJ1-6; 11 nucleotides align to TRBD1. Germline V lookup: CDR1 WNHNN, CDR2 SYGVQD (reference sequence). The V and J ends lost 8 bases and 6 bases, in that order; junction bases with no gene match: 3. This CDR3 region has 14 residues. The CDR3 loop is CASEDRGLNSPLHF. In DNA form, the CDR3 reads TGCGCCAGCGAGGACAGGGGGCTTAATTCACCCCTCCACTTT.

This chain uses TRBV19 with TRBJ2-5; 8 positions match TRBD1. The CDR3 spans 16 residues. From germline, CDR1 is LNHDA and CDR2 SQIVND (reference sequence). Losses at the gene ends were 5 bases for V and 5 bases for J; bases not matched to a gene: 13. CDR3 in amino acids: CASSPPRQGSGETQYF. The CDR3 DNA sequence: TGTGCCAGTAGTCCGCCGAGACAGGGGAGCGGGGAGACCCAGTACTTC. The full variable domain, its missing parts supplied by reference TRBV19 and TRBJ2-5, is DGGITQSPKYLFRKEGQNVTLSCEQNLNHDAMYWYRQDPGQGLRLIYYSQIVNDFQKGDIAEGYSVSREKKESFPLTVTSAQKNPTAFYLCASSPPRQGSGETQYFGPGTRLLVL.

This chain uses TRBV18 with TRBJ1-2, with TRBD1 matching 8 bases. V shed 6 bases, J shed 1 base, and the junction held 7 bases outside the gene matches. Germline values: CDR1 KGHSH, CDR2 LQKENI. The CDR3 runs to 15 residues. The CDR3 sequence: CASSPYRGDNYGYTF. The CDR3 DNA sequence: TGTGCCAGCTCGCCATACAGGGGGGATAACTATGGCTACACCTTC.

This clone was observed a single time. V usage is TRBV11-2 and J usage is TRBJ2-2, with D perhaps matching TRBD2 (5 bases). The V end was cut by 4 bases, the J end by 6 bases, with 24 bases between. From germline, CDR1 is SGHAT and CDR2 FQNNGV. This CDR3 has 18 residues. The CDR3 here is CASSSLRPVSGSSGELFF. The DNA of the CDR3 is TGTGCCAGCAGCTCATTGAGGCCTGTATCGGGAAGTTCCGGGGAGCTGTTTTTT.

This chain joins TRBV28 and TRBJ1-5; 7 nucleotides align to TRBD1. CDR3 length equals 14 residues. V gave up 3 bases and J gave up 2 bases; unmatched junction bases: 1. Germline CDR1 is MDHEN and CDR2 is SYDVKM. The CDR3 DNA reads as TGTGCCAGCAGTTTCGGGACAGGCAATCAGCCCCAGCATTTT. Its protein product is CASSFGTGNQPQHF.

For the CDR3, the DNA is TGTGCCAGTAGTATCCTCGGGAGTGGCAAAGAGACCCAGTACTTC. As protein: CASSILGSGKETQYF. This chain joins TRBV19 and TRBJ2-5; TRBD2 might be the D (6 bases). V lost 3 bases to trimming and J lost 3 bases, with 14 bases between them. Germline CDR1 and CDR2: LNHDA and SQIVND (reference sequence). The CDR3 spans 15 residues.

The genes are TRBV3-1 (or the pseudogene TRBV3-2) and TRBJ2-3; 14 nucleotides agree with TRBD2. The V and J ends lost 1 base and 6 bases, in that order; junction bases with no gene match: 3. The CDR3 extends over 16 amino acids. Germline V gene lookup returns CDR1 LGHDT and CDR2 YNNKEL (reference sequence). The CDR3 reads CASSQGTSGRRDTQYF. In DNA form, the CDR3 reads TGTGCCAGCAGCCAAGGGACTAGCGGGAGGCGGGATACGCAGTATTTT.

V gene TRBV21-1 combines with J gene TRBJ2-5; TRBD1, the table's D call, was not compared with the DNA. TRBV21-1 is an annotated pseudogene. CDR3 length: 16 residues. CDR3 in amino acids: CASSGRDRVFRETQYF. CDR3 bases: TGTGCCAGCAGCGGCCGGGACAGGGTGTTCCGAGAGACCCAGTACTTC.

The chain couples TRBV15 to TRBJ1-4; maybe TRBD1 (5 bases). CDR3 length equals 14 residues. The germline CDR1 and CDR2 sequences are LNHNV and YYDKDF (reference sequence). The V gene lost 5 bases and the J gene lost 4 bases, with 11 bases spanning the gap. The CDR3 DNA reads as TGTGCCACCAGCGGAAGGGACTTTAATGAAAAACTGTTTTTT. This translates into CATSGRDFNEKLFF.

The V call is TRBV28, the J call TRBJ1-5, with TRBD1 matching 8 bases. The V and J ends lost 5 bases and 3 bases, in that order; junction bases with no gene match: 12. Germline CDR1 reads MDHEN; CDR2 reads SYDVKM. The CDR3 is 17 amino acids. The DNA of the CDR3 is TGTGCCAGCAGTCCACCGCCGGGACAGGTCATCAATCAGCCCCAGCATTTT. This encodes CASSPPPGQVINQPQHF. Variable domain in full (rest from reference TRBV28 and TRBJ1-5): DVKVTQSSRYLVKRTGEKVFLECVQDMDHENMFWYRQDPGLGLRLIYFSYDVKMKEKGDIPEGYSVSREKKERFSLILESASTNQTSMYLCASSPPPGQVINQPQHFGDGTRLSIL.

V gene TRBV7-3 combines with J gene TRBJ2-5; 8 bases are a match to TRBD1. The CDR3 totals 17 residues. V gave up 0 bases and J gave up 1 base; unmatched junction bases: 7. Germline V gives CDR1 SGHTA, CDR2 FQGTGA. The CDR3, as DNA: TGTGCCAGCAGCTTAACGGGGGCAGGGGGCATCCAAGAGACCCAGTACTTC. Translated, it gives CASSLTGAGGIQETQYF. The full variable domain, with the rest looked up from reference TRBV7-3 and TRBJ2-5, is GAGVSQTPSNKVTEKGKYVELRCDPISGHTALYWYRQSLGQGPEFLIYFQGTGAADDSGLPNDRFFAVRPEGSVSTLKIQRTERGDSAVYLCASSLTGAGGIQETQYFGPGTRLLVL.

This chain connects TRBV28 to TRBJ1-2; tentatively, D is TRBD1 (6 bases). Germline CDR1 MDHEN, CDR2 SYDVKM. The CDR3 spans 13 residues. V gave up 5 bases and J gave up 3 bases, with 10 bases separating them. DNA for the CDR3: TGTGCCAGCAGTCTCGGACAGTACTATGGCTACACCTTC. This gives the protein CASSLGQYYGYTF.

The chain carries TRBV19 and TRBJ2-5; D is uncertain. The CDR3 sequence is 12 residues long. Trimming cost V 4 bases and J 5 bases, with 8 bases left between them. Germline loops: CDR1 LNHDA, CDR2 SQIVND (reference sequence). For the CDR3, the DNA is TGTGCCAGTAGTAACCTTCGGGAGACCCAGTACTTC. Residues: CASSNLRETQYF.

The chain employs TRBV4-3 and TRBJ2-7; 14 bases are shared with TRBD2. Germline V gives CDR1 LGHNA, CDR2 YSLEER. The CDR3 loop spans 16 amino acids. Trimming removed 5 bases from V and 4 bases from J; junction bases left unmatched: 7. CDR3 sequence reads: CASSSSGTSGSYEQYF. CDR3 coding DNA: TGCGCCAGCAGCTCTTCCGGGACTAGCGGGAGTTACGAGCAGTACTTC.

V is TRBV18 and J is TRBJ2-2; 10 bases map to TRBD1. The CDR3 consists of 16 residues. Germline assignment: CDR1 KGHSH and CDR2 LQKENI. Germline trimming cut 3 bases from V and 1 base from J; bases unmatched to any gene: 2. Here the CDR3 reads CASSPDRGQNTGELFF. As DNA, the CDR3 is TGTGCCAGCTCACCCGACAGGGGGCAGAACACCGGGGAGCTGTTTTTT.

The chain combines TRBV18 with TRBJ1-1; 9 bases fit TRBD1. CDR3 size: 15 residues. Germline loops: CDR1 KGHSH, CDR2 LQKENI. V shed 3 bases, J shed 5 bases, and the junction held 7 bases outside the gene matches. CDR3 sequence: CASSPYRGRGTEAFF. The CDR3, as DNA: TGTGCCAGCTCACCGTACAGGGGGCGAGGTACTGAAGCTTTCTTT.

The chain combines TRBV7-3 with TRBJ2-2, with 9 bases aligning to TRBD1. V was clipped by 5 bases and J by 7 bases; unmatched bases: 11. Germline values: CDR1 SGHTA, CDR2 FQGTGA. The length of the CDR3 is 16 residues. This CDR3 reads CASSPQGTGLVGELFF. In DNA form, the CDR3 reads TGTGCCAGCAGCCCCCAGGGGACAGGGTTGGTCGGGGAGCTGTTTTTT.